This T cell receptor beta chain was captured in a study of brain T cells in children with intractable seizures. The protocol was immunoSEQ multiplex PCR, while the TCRdb copy is restricted to in-frame clones and leaves out a portion. The sample gives a few hundred thousand clones, 93% of which show up once; 4.5% to 7% is in the top ten. Time point given: blood from clinic visit 5 months post-surgery; TSC patient then seizure free. Surgery cases with the highest brain T cell transcript signatures were chosen for sequencing. The germline gives CDR1 SNHLY, CDR2 FYNNEI. This CDR3 is 12 amino acids long. V was clipped by 2 bases and J by 3 bases, with 5 bases between them.

This TCR was recovered from a boy under two years old with tuberous sclerosis and intractable seizures. The V gene is TRBV2, the J gene TRBJ2-7; D is ambiguous. Sequences were derived from peripheral blood, sampled 4 to 6 months after surgery. CDR3 in amino acids: CASSEQDYEQYF. The DNA for the CDR3 is TGTGCCAGCAGTGAACAGGACTACGAGCAGTACTTC.